This T cell receptor beta chain was sequenced in a study of blood T cell repertoires in COVID-19. Overall study: Some COVID-19 samples were acute and others convalescent; all came from the United States, Italy and Spain.

Original processing notes: Amplification of reference gene primers provided the estimated nucleated cell counts. The assay was immunoSEQ multiplex PCR, and TCRdb's table has in-frame clones only and misses some. From that table come the V and J calls and clone size; the DNA was used to work out D and trimming. Seen here are approximately 180,000 clones, roughly 88% observed once, and the top ten hold roughly 3%. V was shortened by 3 bases and J by 5 bases, with 7 bases between the two germline ends. The CDR3 contains 12 residues. Germline CDR1 reads LNHDA; CDR2 reads SQIVND (reference sequence). The material sequenced was peripheral blood. The chain employs TRBV19 and TRBJ1-2; a weak D match, TRBD1 (5 bases). This TCR was sampled from a man aged 55-75 years with acute or convalescent COVID-19. CDR3 region: CASSIDRYGYTF. CDR3 nucleotides: TGTGCCAGTAGTATTGACAGATATGGCTACACCTTC.